These 18 T cell receptor beta chains were sequenced from one sample in a study of blood T cell repertoires in COVID-19. Libraries were prepared by immunoSEQ multiplex PCR; TCRdb keeps only in-frame clonotypes and omits some of them. The data contain 200,000 to 250,000 clones, approximately 82% of them singletons. The sequenced sample was PBMCs or T cells enriched from blood (not recorded which). These receptors originate from a man aged 35-49 years who had recovered from COVID-19.

The rearrangement links TRBV7-9 to TRBJ2-2; 7 nucleotides match TRBD2. In germline, CDR1 is SEHNR, CDR2 FQNEAQ (reference sequence). The CDR3 runs 15 residues. The J segment lost 0 bases and the V segment lost 6 bases, leaving 4 bases of the junction unmatched. Written as DNA, the CDR3 is TGTGCCAGCAGTTATCGGGGGGCGAACACCGGGGAGCTGTTTTTT. Protein: CASSYRGANTGELFF. The full variable domain, its missing parts supplied by reference TRBV7-9 and TRBJ2-2, is DTGVSQNPRHKITKRGQNVTFRCDPISEHNRLYWYRQTLGQGPEFLTYFQNEAQLEKSRLLSDRFSAERPKGSFSTLEIQRTEQGDSAMYLCASSYRGANTGELFFGEGSRLTVL.

This sequence joins TRBV5-1 and TRBJ1-1, with TRBD1 as a possible D gene (5 bases). CDR3 length equals 16 residues. The V gene lost 2 bases and the J gene lost 0 bases, with 14 bases spanning the gap. Germline V CDR1 and CDR2: SGHRS, YFSETQ. The CDR3 DNA reads as TGCGCCAGCAGCTTAGGGCAGGGAAAGCTGAACACTGAAGCTTTCTTT. This encodes CASSLGQGKLNTEAFF.

The genes are TRBV2 and TRBJ2-1; 10 bases line up with TRBD1. The germline CDR1 and CDR2 sequences are SNHLY and FYNNEI. The CDR3 is 14 amino acids. With V trimmed by 7 bases and J by 2 bases, 2 bases remained unmatched. The CDR3 loop reads CASTGTGAYNEQFF. The CDR3, as DNA: TGTGCCAGCACCGGGACAGGGGCCTACAATGAGCAGTTCTTC. Full variable domain (rest looked up from reference TRBV2 and TRBJ2-1): EPEVTQTPSHQVTQMGQEVILRCVPISNHLYFYWYRQILGQKVEFLVSFYNNEISEKSEIFDDQFSVERPDGSNFTLKIRSTKLEDSAMYFCASTGTGAYNEQFFGPGTRLTVL.

The J gene is TRBJ1-5, the V gene TRBV19; maybe TRBD1 (5 bases). CDR1 and CDR2 from the germline V gene are LNHDA and SQIVND (reference sequence). The CDR3 loop spans 15 amino acids. The V gene lost 7 bases and the J gene lost 3 bases, with 16 bases spanning the gap. CDR3 region: CASIPPGKNNQPQHF. CDR3 sequence (DNA): TGTGCCAGTATCCCCCCAGGGAAGAACAATCAGCCCCAGCATTTT.

This chain links TRBV7-9 with TRBJ1-2; 8 nucleotides match TRBD1. This CDR3 contains 16 residues. V lost 5 bases to trimming and J lost 5 bases; unmatched junction nucleotides: 13. Germline values: CDR1 SEHNR, CDR2 FQNEAQ (reference sequence). This CDR3 is CASSLAGGSFEYGYTF. In DNA, the CDR3 is TGTGCCAGCAGCCTCGCAGGGGGCAGCTTCGAGTATGGCTACACCTTC.

This clone has only one observation. The DNA for the CDR3 is TGTGCCAGCACCCCTGGGGCTACGGGGGAAATAGACACCGGGGAGCTGTTTTTT. This codes for CASTPGATGEIDTGELFF. The V and J genes are TRBV7-9 and TRBJ2-2; a possible D gene is TRBD2 (6 bases). The V and J ends lost 7 bases and 3 bases respectively, with 24 bases between them. The CDR3 extends over 18 amino acids. Germline V gene data show CDR1 as SEHNR and CDR2 as FQNEAQ (reference sequence).

This clone was seen a handful of times. The chain uses TRBV12-3 or TRBV12-4 and TRBJ1-4; D is uncertain. Trimming pared 6 bases from V and 7 bases from J, leaving 12 bases between. The CDR3 extends over 13 amino acids. For the CDR3, the DNA is TGTGCCAGCAGACCCGGGGTTTTTGAAAAACTGTTTTTT. It codes for CASRPGVFEKLFF.

The chain joins TRBV30 to TRBJ1-2, with D possibly TRBD1 on 5 matching bases. V gave up 4 bases and J gave up 2 bases, with 14 bases separating them. This CDR3 spans 14 amino acids. Germline-derived CDR1 and CDR2 are GTSNPN and SVGIG (reference sequence). The CDR3 nucleotides are TGTGCCTGGAAGGTTGGCAGGGCCAACTATGGCTACACCTTC. As protein: CAWKVGRANYGYTF.

This clone was picked up one time. CDR3 residues: CASSSGQGGEKLFF. CDR3 nucleotides: TGTGCCAGCAGTTCAGGACAGGGGGGTGAAAAACTGTTTTTT. The rearrangement links TRBV2 to TRBJ1-4, with 10 bases identical to TRBD1. The V and J ends lost 5 bases and 7 bases, in that order; junction bases with no gene match: 4. The CDR3 has 14 residues. The germline V gene has CDR1 SNHLY and CDR2 FYNNEI.

This chain uses TRBV18 with TRBJ1-3; D unclear. V lost 3 bases to trimming and J lost 1 base, with 13 bases between them. This CDR3 comprises 16 residues. The germline V gene has CDR1 KGHSH and CDR2 LQKENI. The CDR3 region has the DNA TGTGCCAGCTCACCCAACGCCCCGGGTTCTGGAAACACCATATATTTT. Protein: CASSPNAPGSGNTIYF.

The genes are TRBV7-3 and TRBJ1-1; D is unresolved. Germline assignment: CDR1 SGHTA and CDR2 FQGTGA. V lost 0 bases, J lost 3 bases, and 5 bases lay in between. The CDR3 is 13 residues long. The CDR3 DNA reads as TGTGCCAGCAGCTTAACGAGGGACACTGAAGCTTTCTTT. It yields the protein CASSLTRDTEAFF. The entire variable domain, with the rest obtained from reference TRBV7-3 and TRBJ1-1, is as follows: GAGVSQTPSNKVTEKGKYVELRCDPISGHTALYWYRQSLGQGPEFLIYFQGTGAADDSGLPNDRFFAVRPEGSVSTLKIQRTERGDSAVYLCASSLTRDTEAFFGQGTRLTVV.

The chain combines TRBV27 with TRBJ2-1, with TRBD1 matching over 10 bases. Germline-derived CDR1 and CDR2 are MNHEY and SMNVEV (reference sequence). V lost 2 bases, J lost 7 bases, and 8 bases stayed unmatched. The CDR3 is 16 residues long. Here the CDR3 DNA reads TGTGCCAGCAGTTTACGCGACAGGGGGCGCGTAAATGAGCAGTTCTTC. This sequence encodes CASSLRDRGRVNEQFF.

This clone was observed a few times. This chain joins TRBV12-3 or TRBV12-4 and TRBJ2-3; no reliable D call. The CDR3 runs 13 residues. The V end was cut by 4 bases, the J end by 3 bases, with 8 bases between. The CDR3 nucleotides read TGTGCCAGCAGTTCACAGTGGACAGATACGCAGTATTTT. Its translation is CASSSQWTDTQYF.

The CDR3, as DNA: TGTGCCAGCATTCTGGGGGGTACAGGGGGCGCGTTGTCCTACAATGAGCAGTTCTTC. Encoded protein: CASILGGTGGALSYNEQFF. The chain combines TRBV2 with TRBJ2-1, with 9 positions matching TRBD1. J gave up 1 base and V 7 bases, and 17 bases lay outside the gene matches. Germline V CDR1 and CDR2: SNHLY, FYNNEI. The CDR3 loop spans 19 amino acids.

This clone was seen only once. The chain recombines TRBV11-2 with TRBJ2-5; 8 nucleotides agree with TRBD2. CDR1 is SGHAT and CDR2 is FQNNGV in the germline V gene. The CDR3 runs 17 residues. V lost 6 bases to trimming and J lost 4 bases; unmatched junction nucleotides: 16. CDR3 sequence (DNA): TGTGCCAGCAGTCCGAGAGGCGGCGGGAGGAGTGGAGAGACCCAGTACTTC. Amino acids: CASSPRGGGRSGETQYF.

This clone was seen only once. The CDR3 is CASRDSNQPQHF. The CDR3 DNA reads as TGTGCCAGCCGGGATAGCAATCAGCCCCAGCATTTT. The chain joins TRBV6-5 to TRBJ1-5; D remains unclear. The V end lost 8 bases, the J end lost 0 bases, and 5 bases lay between the germline ends. CDR3 size: 12 residues. Germline V gene lookup returns CDR1 MNHEY and CDR2 SVGAGI.

This clone has ten or more counts. Different DNA sequences within this sample yield the same CDR3. The J gene is TRBJ1-6, the V gene TRBV2; D is unclear. Germline lookup yields CDR1 SNHLY and CDR2 FYNNEI. CDR3 length equals 11 residues. Trimming removed 7 bases at V and 7 bases at J, with 5 bases between. The CDR3 protein is CASTGNSPLHF. CDR3 in DNA: TGTGCCAGCACGGGGAATTCACCCCTCCACTTT.

The chain couples TRBV23-1 to TRBJ1-1; tentatively, D is TRBD1 (6 bases). TRBV23-1 is treated as an ORF (open reading frame) with a function not yet certain. The CDR3 covers 15 residues. The germline V and J ends were trimmed by 3 bases and 3 bases, with 14 bases remaining between them. Written as DNA, the CDR3 is TGCGCCAGCAGTCACGCCCGGACAGAAGACACTGAAGCTTTCTTT. Residues: CASSHARTEDTEAFF.